Listed here are 4 T cell receptor beta chains from one sample, sequenced in a study of blood T cells in healthy people across ages. Next came a second PCR, run for 7 to 11 cycles, which used a sample-barcoded 5' primer along with a J-beta primer mix. TCRdb re-called the 5' RACE reads with MiXCR, one entry per CDR3 protein. The top ten clones hold less than 2.5% of a sample with 1.5 million to 2 million distinct CDR3 sequences, roughly 49% of them seen once. Input material: blood. The source of these receptors is a woman between 40 and 50 years old in good health.

V is TRBV27 and J is TRBJ1-5, with a possible D match to TRBD1 (6 bases). CDR3 size: 17 residues. Trimming pared 4 bases from V and 6 bases from J, leaving 22 bases between. The germline CDR1 and CDR2 sequences are MNHEY and SMNVEV (reference sequence). CDR3 sequence: CASSSLSTGTMSQPQHF. CDR3 in DNA: TGTGCCAGCAGTTCCCTGTCGACAGGAACTATGAGTCAGCCCCAGCATTTT.

The V call is TRBV6-5, the J call TRBJ1-1; TRBD1 aligns across 7 bases. The J segment lost 3 bases and the V segment lost 4 bases, leaving 8 bases of the junction unmatched. This CDR3 has 15 amino acids. Germline V gives CDR1 MNHEY, CDR2 SVGAGI. The CDR3 loop is CASSSLTGSDTEAFF. In DNA, the CDR3 is TGTGCCAGCAGTTCCCTGACAGGGTCGGACACTGAAGCTTTCTTT.

This clonotype was seen only a few times. J is TRBJ2-7 and V is TRBV27; D remains ambiguous. Per germline, CDR1 MNHEY and CDR2 SMNVEV (reference sequence). This CDR3 region has 9 residues. The V end lost 10 bases, the J end lost 7 bases, and 8 bases lay between the germline ends. This CDR3 is CATEVEQYF. CDR3 in DNA: TGTGCCACCGAGGTAGAGCAGTACTTC.

The chain combines TRBV4-1 with TRBJ2-7; the match to TRBD2 covers 9 bases. This CDR3 has 15 amino acids. Germline-derived CDR1 and CDR2 are MGHRA and YSYEKL. V was pared by 0 bases and J by 3 bases, with 3 bases of the junction left unmatched. CDR3 loop: CASSQDALAGYEQYF. In DNA, the CDR3 is TGCGCCAGCAGCCAAGATGCACTAGCGGGCTACGAGCAGTACTTC.